This T cell receptor (beta chain) emerged from a study of T cells expressing NK-cell markers. CDR3 size: 18 residues. TCRdb re-called the 5' RACE reads, yielding one record per CDR3 amino acid sequence without DNA. The sample includes over 150,000 distinct CDR3 sequences. This TCR derives from a woman aged 50 to 60 in good health. V is TRBV23-1 and J is TRBJ2-3; TCRdb names TRBD1, which stays unverified in the absence of DNA. TRBV23-1 is an ORF, with its function uncertain. The material sequenced was blood T cells: a sorted CD56 or NKG2C T cell subset, CD4+ or CD8+ T cells, or bulk PBMC T cells (not recorded which). This CDR3 is CASSQSERVGGRTDTQYF.